These 3 T cell receptor beta chains share one sample of origin, sequenced in a study of blood T cell repertoires in COVID-19. Generated by immunoSEQ multiplex PCR, the TCRdb table keeps only in-frame clones and is missing some. The top ten hold 8.6% of the sample, which has about 250,000 clones, around four fifths seen once. The sample taken for sequencing was peripheral blood. The receptors were gathered from a man aged 35-49 years with active or convalescent COVID-19.

V is TRBV27 and J is TRBJ2-7, with D possibly matching TRBD2 (5 bases). Germline V gives CDR1 MNHEY, CDR2 SMNVEV (reference sequence). The CDR3 runs to 14 residues. V gave up 0 bases and J gave up 0 bases, with 6 bases separating them. The chain's CDR3 is CASSLSEGSYEQYF. The DNA of the CDR3 is TGTGCCAGCAGTTTATCAGAGGGCTCCTACGAGCAGTACTTC.

The rearrangement joins TRBV3-1 (or the pseudogene TRBV3-2) to TRBJ2-2, with 8 bases matching TRBD1. Trimming removed 6 bases from V and 6 bases from J; junction bases left unmatched: 12. This CDR3 is built from 16 residues. CDR1 and CDR2 from the germline V gene are LGHDT and YNNKEL (reference sequence). The DNA for the CDR3 is TGTGCCAGCAGACCAACCGGACAGGGAGTGGCCGGGGAGCTGTTTTTT. This encodes CASRPTGQGVAGELFF.

The rearrangement uses TRBV5-4 and TRBJ1-6; D is uncertain. In germline, CDR1 is SGHNT, CDR2 YYREEE (reference sequence). Trimming removed 5 bases from V and 13 bases from J, with 19 bases in between. This CDR3 is built from 14 residues. The DNA of the CDR3 is TGTGCCAGCAGGGCCGGGTCGAATAATTTGCCCCTCCACTTT. The encoded protein is CASRAGSNNLPLHF. Together with reference TRBV5-4 and TRBJ1-6, the CDR3 gives the full variable domain: ETGVTQSPTHLIKTRGQQVTLRCSSQSGHNTVSWYQQALGQGPQFIFQYYREEENGRGNFPPRFSGLQFPNYSSELNVNALELDDSALYLCASRAGSNNLPLHFGNGTRLTVT.